The rows below give T cell receptor beta chains drawn from one sample of a study of blood T cell repertoires in COVID-19. Measured with immunoSEQ multiplex PCR; TCRdb has only the in-frame clones, and not every one. The sample has 380,000 or so clones, 88% seen once. Sequenced input: PBMCs or T cells enriched from blood (not recorded which). The receptors originated from a middle-aged woman with acute COVID-19. Each CDR3 is given with its conserved first and last residue. Each record gives: J gene, D gene, V gene, CDR3 protein. A D gene is named only where the DNA matches it firmly.

>TRBJ1-3|-|TRBV25-1
CASSEFQSGNTIYF
>TRBJ1-1|-|TRBV20-1
CSAPTAGEAFF
>TRBJ2-7|TRBD1|TRBV11-2
CASSSWGDRDHEQYF
>TRBJ2-3|TRBD2|TRBV24-1
CATSGGFTSGGAPDTQYF
>TRBJ1-2|-|TRBV9
CASSVGYGGYGYTF
>TRBJ1-1|-|TRBV14
CASSQVRYTEAFF
>TRBJ2-7|-|TRBV11-2
CASSLDRSGNEQYF
>TRBJ2-1|TRBD1|TRBV7-9
CASSSGPTGGVFYNEQFF
>TRBJ1-2|-|TRBV7-9
CASNPGGANYGYTF
>TRBJ2-1|TRBD2|TRBV5-4
CASSLVAGRSSYNEQFF
>TRBJ1-2|-|TRBV7-6
CASSLRTGYGYTF
>TRBJ1-1|-|TRBV9
CASSGGYTNTEAFF
>TRBJ1-2|-|TRBV11-2
CASSVHRFYGYTF
>TRBJ1-4|-|TRBV5-1
CASRMSEKLFF
>TRBJ1-1|-|TRBV7-9
CASSLAVGHTEAFF
>TRBJ2-5|-|TRBV27
CASSLSRETQYF
>TRBJ1-3|-|TRBV6-5
CASSNRDTIYF
>TRBJ2-2|-|TRBV6-1
CASSDDGYANGELFF
>TRBJ2-1|TRBD1|TRBV5-1
CASSPGQALGNEQFF
>TRBJ2-1|-|TRBV7-8
CASSGTRADYNEQFF
>TRBJ2-3|TRBD2|TRBV5-6
CASSLGLAGDPITDTQYF
>TRBJ2-7|-|TRBV7-2
CASRKGVSGEPYEQYF
>TRBJ2-3|TRBD2|TRBV2
CASRPGLVTDTQYF
>TRBJ2-3|TRBD2|TRBV2
CASSTGLAGNTDTQYF
>TRBJ1-5|-|TRBV30
CAWSPSPRGLNQPQHF
>TRBJ1-4|-|TRBV6-5
CASSPRQVREKLFF
>TRBJ2-5|TRBD2|TRBV27
CASSPSGGAETQYF
>TRBJ2-1|TRBD2|TRBV7-2
CASSFKRGGTDSYNEQFF
>TRBJ2-5|TRBD1|TRBV4-1
CASSGTGAETQYF
>TRBJ1-2|-|TRBV5-4
CASSRVDIAGYGYTF
>TRBJ1-3|-|TRBV19
CASSQGNPGNTIYF
>TRBJ1-2|TRBD1|TRBV5-1
CASSLVGQGRNYGYTF
>TRBJ1-2|-|TRBV30
CAWTAQSYGYTF
>TRBJ2-5|-|TRBV5-8
CASSLGQGRQETQYF
>TRBJ2-1|TRBD2|TRBV9
CASSPRLAVYNEQFF
>TRBJ2-7|-|TRBV25-1
CASSGTATYSYEQYF
>TRBJ2-2|-|TRBV6-5
CASLRNTGELFF
>TRBJ1-1|-|TRBV6-5
CASSRVETEAFF
>TRBJ1-2|-|TRBV7-9
CASSPPTGYGYTF
>TRBJ1-1|-|TRBV2
CASSKRQQNTEAFF